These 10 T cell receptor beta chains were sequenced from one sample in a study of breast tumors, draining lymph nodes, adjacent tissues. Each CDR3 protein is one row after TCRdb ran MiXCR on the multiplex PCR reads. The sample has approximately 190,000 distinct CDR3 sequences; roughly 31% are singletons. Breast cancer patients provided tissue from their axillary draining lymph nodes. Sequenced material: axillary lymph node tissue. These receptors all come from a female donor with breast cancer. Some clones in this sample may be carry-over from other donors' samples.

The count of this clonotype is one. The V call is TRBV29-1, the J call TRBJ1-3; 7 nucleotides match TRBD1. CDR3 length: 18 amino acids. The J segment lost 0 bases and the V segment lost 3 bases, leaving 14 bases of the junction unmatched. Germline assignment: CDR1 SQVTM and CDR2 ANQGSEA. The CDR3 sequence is CSVDRQGIRVRSGNTIYF. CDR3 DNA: TGCAGCGTTGATAGACAGGGAATAAGGGTCCGCTCTGGAAACACCATATATTTT.

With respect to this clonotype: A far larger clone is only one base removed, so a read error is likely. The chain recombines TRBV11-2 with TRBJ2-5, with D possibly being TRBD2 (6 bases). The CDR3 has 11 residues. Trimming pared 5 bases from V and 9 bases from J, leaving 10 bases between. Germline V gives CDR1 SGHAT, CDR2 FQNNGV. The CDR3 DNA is TGTGCCAGCAGCCCGGGGGAGGCCCAGTACTTC. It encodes CASSPGEAQYF.

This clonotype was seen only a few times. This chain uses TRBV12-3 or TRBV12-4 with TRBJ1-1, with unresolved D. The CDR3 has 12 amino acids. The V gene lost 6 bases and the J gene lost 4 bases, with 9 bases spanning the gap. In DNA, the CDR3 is TGTGCCAGCAGCCCTGCCCTCACTGAAGCTTTCTTT. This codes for CASSPALTEAFF.

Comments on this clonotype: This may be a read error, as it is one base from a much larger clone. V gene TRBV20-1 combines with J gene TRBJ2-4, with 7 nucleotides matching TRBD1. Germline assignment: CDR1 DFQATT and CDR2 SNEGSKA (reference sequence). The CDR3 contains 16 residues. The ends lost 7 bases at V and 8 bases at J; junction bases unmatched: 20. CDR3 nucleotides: TGCAGTGTGGCGTTGTCAGGACAGGTCACGAGGGACATTCAGTACTTC. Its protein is CSVALSGQVTRDIQYF.

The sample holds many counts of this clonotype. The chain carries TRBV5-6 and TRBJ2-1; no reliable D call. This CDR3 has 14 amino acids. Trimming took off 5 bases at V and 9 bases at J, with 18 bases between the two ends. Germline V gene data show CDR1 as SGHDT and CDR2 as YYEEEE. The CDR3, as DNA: TGTGCCAGCAGGATACGTGGGATTTTAGGTGAGCAGTTCTTC. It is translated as CASRIRGILGEQFF.

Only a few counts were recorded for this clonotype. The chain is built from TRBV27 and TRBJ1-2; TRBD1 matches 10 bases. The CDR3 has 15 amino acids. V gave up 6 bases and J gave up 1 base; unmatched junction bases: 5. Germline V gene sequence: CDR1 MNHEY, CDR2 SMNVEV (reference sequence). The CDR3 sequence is CASRGGTGVNYGYTF. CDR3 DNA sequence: TGTGCCAGCAGGGGGGGGACAGGGGTTAACTATGGCTACACCTTC.

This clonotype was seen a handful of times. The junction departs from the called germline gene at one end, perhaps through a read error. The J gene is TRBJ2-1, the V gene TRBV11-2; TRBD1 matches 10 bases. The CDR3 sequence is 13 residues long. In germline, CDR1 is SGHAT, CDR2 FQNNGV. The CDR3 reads CASSPGQGSSEIF. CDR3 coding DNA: TGTGCCAGCAGCCCGGGACAGGGGTCGAGCGAAATCTTC.

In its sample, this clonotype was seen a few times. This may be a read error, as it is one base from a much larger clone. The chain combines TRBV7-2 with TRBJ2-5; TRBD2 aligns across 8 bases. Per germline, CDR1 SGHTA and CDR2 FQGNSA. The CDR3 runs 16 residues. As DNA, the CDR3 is TGTGCCGGCAGCTTATGGGGACTAGGGGAGAGTGAGACCCAGTACTTC. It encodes CAGSLWGLGESETQYF.

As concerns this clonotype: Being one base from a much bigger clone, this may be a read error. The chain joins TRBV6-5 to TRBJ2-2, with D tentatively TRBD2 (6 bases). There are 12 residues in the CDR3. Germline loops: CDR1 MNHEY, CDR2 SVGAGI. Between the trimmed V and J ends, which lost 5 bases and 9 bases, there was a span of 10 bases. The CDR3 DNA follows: TGTGCCAGCAGTCACGGGAGATGGGAGCTGTTTTTT. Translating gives CASSHGRWELFF.

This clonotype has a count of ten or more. The CDR3 is CASSLEGTFNEQFF. The CDR3 DNA reads as TGTGCCAGCAGCTTAGAAGGGACCTTCAATGAGCAGTTCTTC. The rearrangement joins TRBV7-9 to TRBJ2-1; D assignment may be TRBD1 or TRBD2 (5 bases each). The CDR3 extends over 14 amino acids. Germline V lookup: CDR1 SEHNR, CDR2 FQNEAQ (reference sequence). The V end lost 1 base, the J end lost 6 bases, and 10 bases lay between the germline ends. Full variable domain (outside the CDR3, taken from reference TRBV7-9 and TRBJ2-1): DTGVSQNPRHKITKRGQNVTFRCDPISEHNRLYWYRQTLGQGPEFLTYFQNEAQLEKSRLLSDRFSAERPKGSFSTLEIQRTEQGDSAMYLCASSLEGTFNEQFFGPGTRLTVL.